In its sample, the clone carrying this T cell receptor beta chain was seen many times. The antigen remains undetermined. This beta chain came through as a stray read in a library set up for alpha chains, and its size says little. The record originates from a study of spatial heterogeneity in lung cancer. Using its own MiXCR run on the 5' RACE reads, TCRdb lists one record per CDR3 protein. Among fewer than 11,000 distinct CDR3 sequences, 12% were seen once, and the ten largest hold 10% to 13%. The CDR3 is made up of 24 amino acids. The V end lost 0 bases, the J end lost 0 bases, and 32 bases lay between the germline ends. CDR1 MGHRA and CDR2 YSYEKL come from the germline V gene. The study's findings and limits: Expanded intratumoral alpha and beta TCR counts tracked tumor mutation counts.

Time point here: sample taken at primary tumor resection. This receptor was taken from a male donor with early-stage non-small cell lung cancer. The sequencing here drew on lung tumor tissue, taken at surgery. This chain links TRBV4-1 with TRBJ1-4; the D gene is possibly TRBD1 (5 bases). The CDR3 loop is CASSQDSRTLPWTLLPPTNEKLFF. CDR3 DNA sequence: TGCGCCAGCAGCCAAGATTCTCGGACACTTCCTTGGACACTTCTGCCCCCAACTAATGAAAAACTGTTTTTT.